This T cell receptor beta chain was sequenced in a study of blood T cell repertoires in COVID-19. Turning to the study itself: Samples representing acute and convalescent COVID-19 were sourced from the United States, Italy and Spain.

Trimming stripped 0 bases from V and 7 bases from J, with 15 bases between. The CDR3 has 15 residues. Germline V gene data show CDR1 as LGHNA and CDR2 as YSLEER. The protocol was immunoSEQ multiplex PCR, while the TCRdb copy is restricted to in-frame clones and leaves out a portion. The sample holds about 220,000 clones, 80% to 85% seen once. Sequenced sample: peripheral blood. This rearrangement joins TRBV4-3 to TRBJ1-2, with D unclear. This TCR was recovered from a woman aged 55-75 years with acute or convalescent COVID-19. CDR3 DNA: TGCGCCAGCAGCCAAGATGGCCCGATTCCACGTGGCTACACCTTC. Its protein is CASSQDGPIPRGYTF.